This TCR beta chain comes out of a study of breast tumors, draining lymph nodes, adjacent tissues listed by TCRdb under 2016. With respect to the entire study: Breast cancer patients provided tumor, adjacent nontumor tissue and axillary lymph nodes, and the study compared the TCR beta repertoires across these three sources. In human breast cancer, the study set out to evaluate how tumor, surrounding tissue and draining lymph node repertoires relate to one another and whether T cells may move between these sites.

TCRdb shows the sequencer as Illumina HiSeq 2000. Multiplex PCR amplification was used to build the TCR beta chain libraries. The amplified TCR beta chain products were analyzed by high-throughput sequencing. TCRdb trimmed public reads at Q25 via fastp, called clones via MiXCR and kept in-frame beta chains. Records with the same CDR3 protein are collapsed into one entry carrying the most frequent genes and DNA. For this sample there are about 63,000 distinct CDR3 sequences; approximately 57% appear just once. Roughly a fifth of the sample goes to the ten largest clones. With regard to this clonotype: Its recognized antigen is unknown. A read error may produce the germline difference seen at one junction end.

Overall study outcomes, separate from this receptor: Rather than being directly demonstrated, the conclusion that tumor T cells originate in lymph nodes was presented as consistent with a hypothesis. The data were judged consistent with most tumor T cells deriving from the lymph node and then expanding within tumor tissue. Tumor T-cell repertoires showed less diversity than lymph node repertoires and more diversity than nontumor tissue repertoires, and tumor T-cell repertoires showed preferential V and J gene usage. Tumor and nontumor tissue repertoires were significantly more similar in luminal-like than in basal-like breast cancer.

From a lookup of the germline V gene (reference sequence), CDR1 and CDR2 are DFQATT and SNEGSKA. Including the terminal cysteine and phenylalanine, the CDR3 comprises 15 residues. Only the CDR3 DNA stays, 45 bases, in frame from base 1. Sequenced sample: breast tumor tissue. This receptor was identified in a female donor with breast cancer. Some clones in this sample may be carry-over from other donors' samples. Here the chain combines TRBV20-1 and TRBJ1-4; no D segment can be confidently identified. The CDR3 protein sequence reads: CSARDPKGGSEKLVF. The nucleotide sequence reads as follows: TGCAGTGCTAGAGATCCTAAGGGAGGGAGTGAAAAACTGGTTTTT.